This T cell receptor beta chain was identified during a study of graft-versus-host responses after intestinal transplantation. Worth noting for this clone: Its antigen remains unidentified.

The CDR3 extends over 16 amino acids. CDR1 is MNHEY, CDR2 SMNVEV, per germline (reference sequence). With 2 bases clipped from V and 4 bases from J, the junction kept 3 bases outside the gene matches. Libraries were prepared by immunoSEQ multiplex PCR; TCRdb keeps only in-frame clonotypes and omits some of them. In the table there are about 110,000 clones, more than 80% of which are singletons. The rearrangement joins TRBV27 to TRBJ2-2; 11 nucleotides agree with TRBD1. The starting material was unstimulated CD4+ T cells sorted from spleen or lymph node cells, obtained before transplant. This clonotype was obtained from a human donor who was the organ donor for an intestinal transplant. Here the CDR3 DNA reads TGTGCCAGCAGTTTAAGCGGGACAGGGGGCACCGGGGAGCTGTTTTTT. The encoded protein is CASSLSGTGGTGELFF.